This record covers a single T cell receptor beta chain. Antigen unknown. At one of its ends the junction is not consistent with the germline gene, which may arise from a read error. MiXCR was run by TCRdb on the 5' RACE reads, yielding one entry per CDR3 protein. The top ten hold roughly 3.9% of the sample, which has some 180,000 distinct CDR3 sequences, roughly 20% seen once. CDR3 length: 15 amino acids. Germline lookup yields CDR1 LNHDA and CDR2 SQIVND (reference sequence). The sample comes from a study of T-cell memory formation after mild COVID-19. Study outcomes and limitations: Clones shrinking between day 15 and 85 showed a balanced CD4/CD8 split, and those that grew later tilted toward CD4+.

The origin of this receptor is a man younger than 35 who had mild COVID-19 (a few samples of this study predate the infection). Cell type and time point are not known. This chain uses TRBV19 with TRBJ1-2; possibly TRBD1 for D (6 bases). The sample comprised PBMCs or a T cell subset sorted from them (not recorded which). For the CDR3, the DNA is TGTGACAGTAGCACGACAGGCTTCGGCGCCTATGGCTACACCTTC. It is translated as CDSSTTGFGAYGYTF.